This record covers a single T cell receptor (beta chain). Its antigen is currently unknown. This specimen comes from a study of OX40 agonist ivuxolimab in advanced cancers. Points from the study as a whole: CD4+ and CD8+ blood T cells expanded clonally by week 6 at 0.1 to 3.0 mg/kg.

TCRdb's table, derived via immunoSEQ multiplex PCR, lists solely in-frame clones and lacks some. The sample carries 65,000 to 80,000 clones, about nine tenths recorded once. The CDR3 is 14 amino acids. Looked up from germline, CDR1 is SNHLY and CDR2 is FYNNEI. Deletions cut 3 bases from V and 4 bases from J, with 13 bases between. The source of this sequence is an adult with an advanced solid tumor such as melanoma, head and neck, liver or kidney cancer. The specimen was CD4+ or CD8+ T cells sorted from blood, collected in a trial of the OX40 agonist ivuxolimab. The chain combines TRBV2 with TRBJ2-7; unclear D gene. The CDR3 loop is CASSEGVGTYEQYF. The CDR3 DNA reads TGTGCCAGCAGTGAGGGCGTCGGTACTTACGAGCAGTACTTC.